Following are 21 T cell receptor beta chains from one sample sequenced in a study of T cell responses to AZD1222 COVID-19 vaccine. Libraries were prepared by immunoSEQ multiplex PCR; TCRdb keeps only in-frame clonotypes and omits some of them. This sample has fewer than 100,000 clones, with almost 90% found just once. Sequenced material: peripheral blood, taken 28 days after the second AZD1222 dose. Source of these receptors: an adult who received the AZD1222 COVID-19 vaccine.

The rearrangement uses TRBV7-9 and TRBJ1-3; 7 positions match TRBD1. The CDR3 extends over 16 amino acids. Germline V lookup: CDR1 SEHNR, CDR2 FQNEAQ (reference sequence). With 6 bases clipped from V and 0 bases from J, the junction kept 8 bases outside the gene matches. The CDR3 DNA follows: TGTGCCAGCAGTTTTGGTAGGGGGCTCTCTGGAAACACCATATATTTT. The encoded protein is CASSFGRGLSGNTIYF.

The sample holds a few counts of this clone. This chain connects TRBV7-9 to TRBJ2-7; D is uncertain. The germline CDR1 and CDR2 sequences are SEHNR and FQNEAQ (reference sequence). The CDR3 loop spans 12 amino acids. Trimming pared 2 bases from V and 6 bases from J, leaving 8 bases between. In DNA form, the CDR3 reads TGTGCCAGCAGCTTAATGCTGATCGAGCAGTACTTC. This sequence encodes CASSLMLIEQYF.

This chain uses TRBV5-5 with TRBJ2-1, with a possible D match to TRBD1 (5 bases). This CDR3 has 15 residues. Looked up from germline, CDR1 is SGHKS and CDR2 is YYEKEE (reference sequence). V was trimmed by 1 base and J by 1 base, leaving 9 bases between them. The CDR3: CASSLSGPSYNEQFF. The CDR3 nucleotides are TGTGCCAGCAGCTTGTCAGGGCCTTCCTACAATGAGCAGTTCTTC.

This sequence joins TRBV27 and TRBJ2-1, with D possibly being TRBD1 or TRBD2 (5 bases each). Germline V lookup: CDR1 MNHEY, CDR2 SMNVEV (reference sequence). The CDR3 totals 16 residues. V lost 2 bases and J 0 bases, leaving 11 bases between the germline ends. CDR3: CASSLEGTRSYNEQFF. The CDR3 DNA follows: TGTGCCAGCAGTTTAGAGGGGACCCGCTCCTACAATGAGCAGTTCTTC.

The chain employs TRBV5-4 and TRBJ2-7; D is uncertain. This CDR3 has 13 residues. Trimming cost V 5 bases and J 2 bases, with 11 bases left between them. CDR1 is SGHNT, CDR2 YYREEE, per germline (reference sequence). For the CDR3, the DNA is TGTGCCAGCAGTTCTATAGGCGCCTACGAGCAGTACTTC. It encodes CASSSIGAYEQYF.

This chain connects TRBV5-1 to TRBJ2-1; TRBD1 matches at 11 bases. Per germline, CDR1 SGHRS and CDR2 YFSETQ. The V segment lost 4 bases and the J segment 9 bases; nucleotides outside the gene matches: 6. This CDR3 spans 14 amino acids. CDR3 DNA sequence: TGCGCCAGCAGCCGGAGGACAGGGGGCATTGAGCAGTTCTTC. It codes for CASSRRTGGIEQFF. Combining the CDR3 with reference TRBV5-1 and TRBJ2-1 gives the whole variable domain KAGVTQTPRYLIKTRGQQVTLSCSPISGHRSVSWYQQTPGQGLQFLFEYFSETQRNKGNFPGRFSGRQFSNSRSEMNVSTLELGDSALYLCASSRRTGGIEQFFGPGTRLTVL.

The CDR3: CASSLGGPGAQETQYF. CDR3 in DNA: TGTGCCAGCAGCCTGGGGGGCCCCGGAGCACAAGAGACCCAGTACTTC. The rearrangement uses TRBV7-3 and TRBJ2-5; D may be TRBD1 or TRBD2 (6 bases each). V was shortened by 5 bases and J by 2 bases, with 18 bases between the two germline ends. This CDR3 comprises 16 residues. From germline, CDR1 is SGHTA and CDR2 FQGTGA.

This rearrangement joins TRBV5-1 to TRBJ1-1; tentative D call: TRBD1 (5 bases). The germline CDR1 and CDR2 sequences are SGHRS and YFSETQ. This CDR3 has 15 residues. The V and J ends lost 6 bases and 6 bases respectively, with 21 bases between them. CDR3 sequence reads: CASTRTPGTQSEAFF. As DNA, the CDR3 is TGCGCCAGCACCCGCACCCCCGGGACTCAGTCTGAAGCTTTCTTT.

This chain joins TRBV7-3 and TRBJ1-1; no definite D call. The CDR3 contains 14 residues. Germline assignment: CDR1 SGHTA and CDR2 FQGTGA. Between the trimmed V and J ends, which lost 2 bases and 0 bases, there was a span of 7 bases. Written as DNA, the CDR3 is TGTGCCAGCAGCTTAGGGCAGATGAACACTGAAGCTTTCTTT. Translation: CASSLGQMNTEAFF. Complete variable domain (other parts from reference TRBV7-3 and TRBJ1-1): GAGVSQTPSNKVTEKGKYVELRCDPISGHTALYWYRQSLGQGPEFLIYFQGTGAADDSGLPNDRFFAVRPEGSVSTLKIQRTERGDSAVYLCASSLGQMNTEAFFGQGTRLTVV.

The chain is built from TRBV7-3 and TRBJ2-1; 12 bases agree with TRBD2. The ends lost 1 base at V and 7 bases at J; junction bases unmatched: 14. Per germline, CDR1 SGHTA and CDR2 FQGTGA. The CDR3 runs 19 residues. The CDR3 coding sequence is TGTGCCAGCAGCTTAAATCCCGCTAGCGGGGGGGCCTTGACGAATGAGCAGTTCTTC. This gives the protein CASSLNPASGGALTNEQFF.

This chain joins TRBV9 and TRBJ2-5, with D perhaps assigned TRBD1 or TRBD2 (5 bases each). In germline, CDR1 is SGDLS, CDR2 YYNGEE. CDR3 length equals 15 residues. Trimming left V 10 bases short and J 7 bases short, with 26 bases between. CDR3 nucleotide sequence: TGTGCCCAAGCAGGGTCTTGGCAGGGAGTTGGGACCCAGTACTTC. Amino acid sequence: CAQAGSWQGVGTQYF.

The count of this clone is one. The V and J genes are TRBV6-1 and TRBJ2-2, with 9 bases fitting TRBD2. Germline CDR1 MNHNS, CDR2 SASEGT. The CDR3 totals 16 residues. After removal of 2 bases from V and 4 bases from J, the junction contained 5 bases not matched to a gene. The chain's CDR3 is CASSEFVAGVTGELFF. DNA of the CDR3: TGTGCCAGCAGTGAATTCGTAGCGGGGGTCACCGGGGAGCTGTTTTTT.

The CDR3 spells CASSERGKYQPQHF. The CDR3 nucleotides read TGTGCCAGCAGTGAAAGGGGTAAATATCAGCCCCAGCATTTT. The chain combines TRBV2 with TRBJ1-5, with D possibly TRBD1 on 5 matching bases. The V and J ends lost 2 bases and 5 bases respectively, with 10 bases between them. This CDR3 has 14 residues. CDR1 and CDR2 from the germline V gene are SNHLY and FYNNEI.

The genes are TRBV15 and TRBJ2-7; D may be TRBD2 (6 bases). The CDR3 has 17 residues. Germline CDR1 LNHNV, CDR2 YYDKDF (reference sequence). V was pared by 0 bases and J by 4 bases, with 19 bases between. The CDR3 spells CATSREGGSGSSYEQYF. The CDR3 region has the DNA TGTGCCACCAGCAGAGAGGGGGGTAGCGGTTCTTCTTACGAGCAGTACTTC.

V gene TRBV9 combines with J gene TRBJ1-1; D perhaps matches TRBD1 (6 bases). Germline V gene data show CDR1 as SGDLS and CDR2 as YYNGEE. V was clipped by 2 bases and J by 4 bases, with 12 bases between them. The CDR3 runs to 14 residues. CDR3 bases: TGTGCCAGCAGCGTTTCGGGGGCAGGCACTGAAGCTTTCTTT. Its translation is CASSVSGAGTEAFF. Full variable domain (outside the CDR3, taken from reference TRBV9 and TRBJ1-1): DSGVTQTPKHLITATGQRVTLRCSPRSGDLSVYWYQQSLDQGLQFLIQYYNGEERAKGNILERFSAQQFPDLHSELNLSSLELGDSALYFCASSVSGAGTEAFFGQGTRLTVV.

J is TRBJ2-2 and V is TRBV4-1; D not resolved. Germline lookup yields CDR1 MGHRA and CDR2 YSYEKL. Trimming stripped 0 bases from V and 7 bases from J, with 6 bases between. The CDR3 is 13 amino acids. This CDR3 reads CASSQDLFGELFF. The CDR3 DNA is TGCGCCAGCAGCCAAGATCTTTTCGGGGAGCTGTTTTTT.

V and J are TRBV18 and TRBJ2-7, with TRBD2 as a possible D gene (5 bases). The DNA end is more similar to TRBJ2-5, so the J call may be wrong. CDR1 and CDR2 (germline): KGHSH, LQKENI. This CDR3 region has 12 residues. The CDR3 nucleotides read TGTGCCAGCCACGGGGACCAAGAGACCCAGTACTTC. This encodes CASHGDQETQYF.

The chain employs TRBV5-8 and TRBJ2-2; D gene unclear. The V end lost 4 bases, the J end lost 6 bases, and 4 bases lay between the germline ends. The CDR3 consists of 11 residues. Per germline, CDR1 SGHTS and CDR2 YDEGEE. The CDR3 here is CASSPPGELFF. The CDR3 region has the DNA TGTGCCAGCAGCCCCCCCGGGGAGCTGTTTTTT.

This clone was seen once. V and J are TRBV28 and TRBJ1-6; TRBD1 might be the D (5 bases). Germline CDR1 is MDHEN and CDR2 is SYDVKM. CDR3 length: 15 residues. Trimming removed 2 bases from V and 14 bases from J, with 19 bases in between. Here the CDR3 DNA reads TGTGCCAGCAGTTTACCCCAGGCGGGGGAAAAGGCCCTCCACTTT. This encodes CASSLPQAGEKALHF.

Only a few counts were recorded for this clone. The DNA for the CDR3 is TGTGCCAGCAGCCAAGAGACGACAGACCCTAGGCAAGAGACCCAGTACTTC. Its translation: CASSQETTDPRQETQYF. The V and J genes are TRBV14 and TRBJ2-5, with D perhaps matching TRBD1 (5 bases). Trimming cost V 0 bases and J 2 bases, with 16 bases left between them. In germline, CDR1 is SGHDN, CDR2 FVKESK. The CDR3 sequence is 17 residues long.

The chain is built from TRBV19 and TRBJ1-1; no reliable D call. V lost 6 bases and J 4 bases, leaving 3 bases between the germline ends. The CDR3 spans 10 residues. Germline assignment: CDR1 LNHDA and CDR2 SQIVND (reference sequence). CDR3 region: CASRSTEAFF. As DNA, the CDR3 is TGTGCCAGTAGGAGCACTGAAGCTTTCTTT. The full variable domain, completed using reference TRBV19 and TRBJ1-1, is DGGITQSPKYLFRKEGQNVTLSCEQNLNHDAMYWYRQDPGQGLRLIYYSQIVNDFQKGDIAEGYSVSREKKESFPLTVTSAQKNPTAFYLCASRSTEAFFGQGTRLTVV.